This T cell receptor beta chain was obtained from a study of T cells in Graves' hyperthyroidism and ophthalmopathy. At least ten counts were recorded for this clonotype. The TCR beta CDR3 regions underwent amplification using RNA transcripts as the source. The primer set for the first-round RT-PCR of the TCR CDR3 was HTBI. One entry per CDR3 protein results from TCRdb running MiXCR on the multiplex PCR reads. The sample lists 550,000 to 650,000 distinct CDR3 sequences; approximately 15% were seen once. The CDR3 length is 17 residues. The germline V gene has CDR1 SGHRS and CDR2 YFSETQ. The V segment lost 4 bases and the J segment 6 bases; nucleotides outside the gene matches: 16.

The V call is TRBV5-1, the J call TRBJ2-3; the match to TRBD2 covers 8 bases. The TCR comes from a woman between 40 and 50 years old with Graves' hyperthyroidism. The sample was blood. The CDR3 nucleotides read TGCGCCAGCAGCCCCCCCTCTAGCGGGTCCTATTCGGATACGCAGTATTTT. It specifies CASSPPSSGSYSDTQYF.